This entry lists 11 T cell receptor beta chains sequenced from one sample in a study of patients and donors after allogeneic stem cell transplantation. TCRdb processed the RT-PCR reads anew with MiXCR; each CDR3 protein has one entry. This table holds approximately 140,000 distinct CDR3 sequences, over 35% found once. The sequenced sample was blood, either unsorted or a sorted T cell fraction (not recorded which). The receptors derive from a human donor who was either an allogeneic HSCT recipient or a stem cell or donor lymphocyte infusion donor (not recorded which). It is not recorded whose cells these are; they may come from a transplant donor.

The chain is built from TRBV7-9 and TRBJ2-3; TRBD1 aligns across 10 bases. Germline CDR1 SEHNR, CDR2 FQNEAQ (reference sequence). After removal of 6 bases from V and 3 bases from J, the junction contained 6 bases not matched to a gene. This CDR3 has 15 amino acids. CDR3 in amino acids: CASRTTGGRTDTQYF. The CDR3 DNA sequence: TGTGCCAGCAGAACGACAGGGGGCAGAACAGATACGCAGTATTTT. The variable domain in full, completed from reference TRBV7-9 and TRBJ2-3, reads DTGVSQNPRHKITKRGQNVTFRCDPISEHNRLYWYRQTLGQGPEFLTYFQNEAQLEKSRLLSDRFSAERPKGSFSTLEIQRTEQGDSAMYLCASRTTGGRTDTQYFGPGTRLTVL.

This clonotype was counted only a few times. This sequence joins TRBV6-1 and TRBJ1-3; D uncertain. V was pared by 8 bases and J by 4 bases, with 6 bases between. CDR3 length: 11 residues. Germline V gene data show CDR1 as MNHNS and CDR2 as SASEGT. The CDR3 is CASGIGNTIYF. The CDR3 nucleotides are TGTGCCAGCGGGATCGGAAACACCATATATTTT.

CDR3: CASSLGQPAVENYEQYV. In DNA, the CDR3 is TGCGCCAGCAGCTTGGGACAGCCGGCAGTAGAAAATTACGAGCAGTACGTC. V gene TRBV5-1 combines with J gene TRBJ2-7, with D perhaps matching TRBD1 (5 bases). Germline CDR1 is SGHRS and CDR2 is YFSETQ. V was shortened by 0 bases and J by 4 bases, with 20 bases between the two germline ends. The CDR3 totals 17 residues.

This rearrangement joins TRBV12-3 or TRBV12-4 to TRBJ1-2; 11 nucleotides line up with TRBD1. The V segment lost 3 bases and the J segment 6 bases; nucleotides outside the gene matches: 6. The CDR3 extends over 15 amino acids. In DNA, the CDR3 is TGTGCCAGCAGTTTCCCGGGACAGGGGGACGATGGCTACACCTTC. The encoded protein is CASSFPGQGDDGYTF.

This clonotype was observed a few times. This CDR3 reads CSAREGLTGYTF. The CDR3, as DNA: TGCAGTGCTAGAGAGGGACTTACTGGCTACACCTTC. The V gene is TRBV20-1, the J gene TRBJ1-2; a weak D match, TRBD1 (5 bases). This CDR3 has 12 amino acids. V lost 0 bases and J lost 7, with 9 bases in between. Germline V gene lookup returns CDR1 DFQATT and CDR2 SNEGSKA (reference sequence).

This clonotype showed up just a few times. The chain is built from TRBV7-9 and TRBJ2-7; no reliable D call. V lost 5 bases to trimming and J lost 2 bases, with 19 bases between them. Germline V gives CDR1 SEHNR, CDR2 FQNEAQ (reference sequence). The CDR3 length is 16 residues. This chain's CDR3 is CASSLTDGRRAYEQYF. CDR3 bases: TGTGCCAGCAGCCTTACGGACGGGCGTAGGGCCTACGAGCAGTACTTC.

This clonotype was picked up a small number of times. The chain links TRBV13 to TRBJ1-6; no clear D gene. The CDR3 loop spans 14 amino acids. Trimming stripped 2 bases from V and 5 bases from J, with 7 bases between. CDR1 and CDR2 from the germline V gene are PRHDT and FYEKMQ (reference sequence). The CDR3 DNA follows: TGTGCCAGCAGCTTACTTTTAAATAATTCACCCCTCCACTTT. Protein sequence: CASSLLLNNSPLHF.

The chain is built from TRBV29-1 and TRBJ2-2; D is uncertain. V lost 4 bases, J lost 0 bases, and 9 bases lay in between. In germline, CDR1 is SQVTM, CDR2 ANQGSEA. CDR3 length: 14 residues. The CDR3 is CSVGPNANTGELFF. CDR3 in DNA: TGCAGCGTTGGGCCGAACGCGAACACCGGGGAGCTGTTTTTT.

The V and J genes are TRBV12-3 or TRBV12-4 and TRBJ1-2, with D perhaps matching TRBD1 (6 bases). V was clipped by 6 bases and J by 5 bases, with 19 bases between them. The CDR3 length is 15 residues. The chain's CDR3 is CASSPPGGAGYGYTF. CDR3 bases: TGTGCCAGCAGCCCACCGGGGGGGGCGGGTTATGGCTACACCTTC.

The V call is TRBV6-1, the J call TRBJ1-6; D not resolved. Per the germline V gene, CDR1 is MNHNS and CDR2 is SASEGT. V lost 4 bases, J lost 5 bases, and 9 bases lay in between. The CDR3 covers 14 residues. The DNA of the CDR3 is TGTGCCAGCAGTGTCGAAGTCCATAATTCACCCCTCCACTTT. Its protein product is CASSVEVHNSPLHF.

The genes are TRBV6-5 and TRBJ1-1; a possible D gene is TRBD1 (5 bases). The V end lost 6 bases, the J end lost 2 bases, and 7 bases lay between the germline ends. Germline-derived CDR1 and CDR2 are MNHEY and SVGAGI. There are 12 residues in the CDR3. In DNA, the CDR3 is TGTGCCAGCAGACGGACAAACACTGAAGCTTTCTTT. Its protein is CASRRTNTEAFF.